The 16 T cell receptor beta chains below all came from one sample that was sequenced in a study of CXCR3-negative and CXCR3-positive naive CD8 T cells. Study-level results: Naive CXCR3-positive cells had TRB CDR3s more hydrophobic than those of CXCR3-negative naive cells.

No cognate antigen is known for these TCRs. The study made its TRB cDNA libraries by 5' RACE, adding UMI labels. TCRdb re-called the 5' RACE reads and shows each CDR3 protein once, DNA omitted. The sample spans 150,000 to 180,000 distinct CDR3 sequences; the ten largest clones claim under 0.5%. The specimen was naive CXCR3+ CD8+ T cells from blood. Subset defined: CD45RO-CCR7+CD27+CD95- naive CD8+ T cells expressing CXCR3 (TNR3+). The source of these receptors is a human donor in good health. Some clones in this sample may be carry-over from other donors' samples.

Here the CDR3 reads CASSAGTGGYGYTF. The chain combines TRBV25-1 with TRBJ1-2; the D call of TRBD1 rests on TCRdb alone, since no DNA is present to check it. Looked up from germline, CDR1 is MGHDK and CDR2 is SYGVNS. The CDR3 totals 14 residues.

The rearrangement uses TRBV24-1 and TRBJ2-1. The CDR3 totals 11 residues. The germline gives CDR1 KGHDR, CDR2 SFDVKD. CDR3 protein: CATSDNDETFF.

The CDR3 is CASSPGITYEQYF. This chain links TRBV11-2 with TRBJ2-7; the TCRdb call, TRBD1, lacks DNA for checking. This CDR3 is built from 13 residues. Germline V gene data show CDR1 as SGHAT and CDR2 as FQNNGV.

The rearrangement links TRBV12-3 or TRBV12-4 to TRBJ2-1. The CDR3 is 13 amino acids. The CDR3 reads CATGQGSYNEQFF.

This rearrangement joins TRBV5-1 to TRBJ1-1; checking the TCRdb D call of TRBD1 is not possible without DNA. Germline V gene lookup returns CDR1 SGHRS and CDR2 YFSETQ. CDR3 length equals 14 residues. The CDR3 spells CASSYGQGATEAFF.

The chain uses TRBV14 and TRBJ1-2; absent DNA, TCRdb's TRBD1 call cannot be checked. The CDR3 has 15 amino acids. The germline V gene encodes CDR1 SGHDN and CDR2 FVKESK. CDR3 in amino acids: CASSHEKTVNYGYTF.

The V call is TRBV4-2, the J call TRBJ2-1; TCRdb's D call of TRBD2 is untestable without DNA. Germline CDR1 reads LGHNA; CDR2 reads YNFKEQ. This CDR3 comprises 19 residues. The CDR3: CASSPLPMASGSSYNEQFF.

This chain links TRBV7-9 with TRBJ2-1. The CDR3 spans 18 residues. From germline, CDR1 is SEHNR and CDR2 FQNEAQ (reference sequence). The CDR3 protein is CASSLELRTSGTYNEQFF.

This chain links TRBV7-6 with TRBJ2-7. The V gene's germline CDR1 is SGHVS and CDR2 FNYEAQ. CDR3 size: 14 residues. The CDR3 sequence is CASSFDAGPYEQYF.

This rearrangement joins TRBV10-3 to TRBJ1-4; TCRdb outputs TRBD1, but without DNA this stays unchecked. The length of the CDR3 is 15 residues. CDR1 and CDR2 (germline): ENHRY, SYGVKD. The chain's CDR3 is CAISESGKPNEKLFF.

CDR3 amino acids: CASSLGGRDSLYEQYF. This chain links TRBV7-9 with TRBJ2-7; the D gene TCRdb calls, TRBD1, cannot be checked with no DNA. CDR3 length: 16 amino acids. CDR1 and CDR2 from the germline V gene are SEHNR and FQNEAQ (reference sequence).

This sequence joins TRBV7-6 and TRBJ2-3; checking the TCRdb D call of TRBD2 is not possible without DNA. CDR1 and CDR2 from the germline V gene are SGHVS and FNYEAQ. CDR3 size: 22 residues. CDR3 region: CASSYPTNQASGGAGSTDTQYF.

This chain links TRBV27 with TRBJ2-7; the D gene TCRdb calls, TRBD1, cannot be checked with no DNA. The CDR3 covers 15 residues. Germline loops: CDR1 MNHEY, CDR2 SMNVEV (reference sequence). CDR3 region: CASSPSTGANYEQYF.

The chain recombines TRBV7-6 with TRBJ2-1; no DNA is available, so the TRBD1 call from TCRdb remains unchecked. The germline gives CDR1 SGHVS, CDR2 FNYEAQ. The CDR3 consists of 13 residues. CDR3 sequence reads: CASSLVEGGEQFF.

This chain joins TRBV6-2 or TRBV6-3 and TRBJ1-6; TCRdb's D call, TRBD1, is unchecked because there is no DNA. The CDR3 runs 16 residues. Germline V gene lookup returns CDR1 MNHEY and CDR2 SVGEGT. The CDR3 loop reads CASSSPGQGDNSPLHF.

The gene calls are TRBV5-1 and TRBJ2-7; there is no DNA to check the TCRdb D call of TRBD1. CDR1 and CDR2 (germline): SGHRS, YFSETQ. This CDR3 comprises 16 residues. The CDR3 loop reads CASSIPSDTDHYEQYF.